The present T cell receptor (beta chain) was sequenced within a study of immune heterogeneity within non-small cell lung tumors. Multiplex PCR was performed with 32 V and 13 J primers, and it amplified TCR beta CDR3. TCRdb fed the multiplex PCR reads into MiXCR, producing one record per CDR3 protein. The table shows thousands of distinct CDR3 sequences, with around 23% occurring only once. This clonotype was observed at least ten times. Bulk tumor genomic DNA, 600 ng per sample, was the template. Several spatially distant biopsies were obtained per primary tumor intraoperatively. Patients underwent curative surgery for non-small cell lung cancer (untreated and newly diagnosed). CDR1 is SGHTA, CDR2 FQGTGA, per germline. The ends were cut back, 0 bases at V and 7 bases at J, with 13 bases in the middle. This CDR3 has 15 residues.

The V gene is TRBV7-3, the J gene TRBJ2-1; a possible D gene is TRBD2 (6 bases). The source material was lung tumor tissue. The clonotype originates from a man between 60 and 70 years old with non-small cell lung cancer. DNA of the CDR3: TGTGCCAGCAGCTTAACGTTCGGGAGAGGTAATGAGCAGTTCTTC. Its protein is CASSLTFGRGNEQFF.